This TCR beta chain was retrieved from a study of early T cells in non-severe SARS-CoV-2 infection. Study summary: RNA in bulk from unsorted whole blood was sequenced, and chains were unpaired. General study points: A preference for anti-spike CD8 responses marked VDJdb matching, which missed private and CD4 specificities.

CDR1 is SQVTM, CDR2 ANQGSEA, per germline. The CDR3 has 13 residues. V was cut by 4 bases and J by 6 bases, with 15 bases left in between. Researchers attached unique molecular identifiers to individual cDNA molecules. MiXCR, run by TCRdb on the 5' RACE reads, gives a single entry per CDR3 protein. This sample carries more than 50,000 distinct CDR3 sequences, around an eighth of them seen once, and the ten largest clones take under 1.5%. Points on this clonotype: What it binds is not known.

The rearrangement links TRBV29-1 to TRBJ1-1; D is possibly TRBD1 (5 bases). The specimen comprised whole blood, sampled at baseline. This TCR derives from an adult who was a healthcare worker with PCR-confirmed SARS-CoV-2 infection or an uninfected control (not recorded which). CDR3 in amino acids: CSVVRRGASEAFF. The CDR3 nucleotides read TGCAGCGTTGTTCGGAGGGGCGCGTCTGAAGCTTTCTTT.